This TCR beta chain appears in the sequencing data of a study (dated by TCRdb to 2015 to 2016). The cysteine opens and the phenylalanine closes a CDR3 of 13 amino acids. The entry retains the CDR3 DNA only, 39 bases that are in frame from base 1. Sequences SGHAT (CDR1) and FQNNGV (CDR2) are obtained from the germline V gene. Cut back by 6 bases and 4 bases, the V and J ends lie 12 bases apart. A note on this clonotype: This receptor's antigen is unknown. Per-nucleotide qualities are absent, and no much larger clonotype sits a single base away.

Libraries were constructed by RT-PCR. Sequencing instrument: Illumina MiSeq. TCRdb's own reprocessing of the public reads used fastp at Q25 and MiXCR and kept productive beta chains. A single entry per CDR3 protein holds the most common genes and DNA from its merged rows. Present in this sample are around 700,000 distinct CDR3 sequences, 14% of which were seen just once. The ten most abundant clones make up 3% to 4.5% of the sample. This sequence uses TRBV11-2 and TRBJ1-1; possibly the D gene is TRBD1, per 6 matching bases. The sample comprised memory CD4+ T cells from blood. The sequence derives from a female donor in good health, serving as a healthy control. DNA sequence: TGTGCCAGCAGTCCACAGGGTCCCACTGAAGCTTTCTTT. This sequence encodes CASSPQGPTEAFF.